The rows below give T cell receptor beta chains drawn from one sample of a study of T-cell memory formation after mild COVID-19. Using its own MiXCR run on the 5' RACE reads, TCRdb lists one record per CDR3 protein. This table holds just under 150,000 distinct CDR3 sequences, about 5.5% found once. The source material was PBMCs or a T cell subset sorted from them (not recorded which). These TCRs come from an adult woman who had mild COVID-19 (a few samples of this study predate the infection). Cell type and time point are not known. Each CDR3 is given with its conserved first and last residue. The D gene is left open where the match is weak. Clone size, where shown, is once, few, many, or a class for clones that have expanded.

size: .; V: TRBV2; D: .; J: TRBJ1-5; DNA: TGTGCCAGCAGTGAAGCGCAGGGCCAGGGGCAGCCCCAGCATTTT; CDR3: CASSEAQGQGQPQHF
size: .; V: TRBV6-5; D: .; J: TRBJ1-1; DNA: TGTGCCAGCAGAACCCCGAGCGCAGGCGCGAACACTGAAGCTTTCTTT; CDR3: CASRTPSAGANTEAFF
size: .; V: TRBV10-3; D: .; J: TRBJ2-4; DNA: TGTGCCATCAGTGAGTTACTAGTCCTACCCAAAAACATTCAGTACTTC; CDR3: CAISELLVLPKNIQYF
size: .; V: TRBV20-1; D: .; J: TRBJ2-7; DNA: TGCAGTGCTGCCAGGGACGACTACGAGCAGTACTTC; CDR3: CSAARDDYEQYF
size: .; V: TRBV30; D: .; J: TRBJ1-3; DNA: TGTGCCTGGACTCGACAGTCTGGAAACACCGTATATTTT; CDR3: CAWTRQSGNTVYF
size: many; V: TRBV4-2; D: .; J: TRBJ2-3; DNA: TGTGCCAGCAGCCAATCCCCCGCGGGGTTGGTAGCAGATACGCAGTATTTT; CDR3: CASSQSPAGLVADTQYF
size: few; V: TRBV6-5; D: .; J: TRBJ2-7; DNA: TGTGCCAGCAATTCCGACAATTACGAGCAGTACTTC; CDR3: CASNSDNYEQYF
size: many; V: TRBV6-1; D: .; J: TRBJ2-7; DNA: TGTGCCAGCATGGGTATCTGGGGGACCTCCTCCTACGAGCAGTACTTC; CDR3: CASMGIWGTSSYEQYF
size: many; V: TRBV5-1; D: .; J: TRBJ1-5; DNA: TGCGCCAGCAGACCTGACAGGAACAATCAGCCCCAGCATTTT; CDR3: CASRPDRNNQPQHF
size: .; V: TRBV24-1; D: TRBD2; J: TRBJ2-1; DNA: TGTGCCACCAGTGATCTATCGATCGCGGGGGGGCCGGTGAATGAGCAGTTCTTC; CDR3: CATSDLSIAGGPVNEQFF
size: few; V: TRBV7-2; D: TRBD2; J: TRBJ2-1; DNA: TGTGCCAGCAGCTTAGAACTAGCGGGAGGTGGGGATGAGCAGTTCTTC; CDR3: CASSLELAGGGDEQFF
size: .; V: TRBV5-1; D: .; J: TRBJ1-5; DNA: TGCGCCAGCAGCCAAGTTTGGGAGAATCAGCCCCAGCATTTT; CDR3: CASSQVWENQPQHF
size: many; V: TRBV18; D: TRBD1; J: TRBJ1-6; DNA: TGTGCCAGCTCCCTTGGACAGGGGATTAATTCACCCCTCCACTTT; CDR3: CASSLGQGINSPLHF
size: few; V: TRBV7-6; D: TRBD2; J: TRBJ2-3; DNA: TGTGCCAGCAGTCAAAGCGGGGGACTCACAGATACGCAGTATTTT; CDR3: CASSQSGGLTDTQYF
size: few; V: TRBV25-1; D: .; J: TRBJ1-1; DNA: TGTGCCAGCAGTGAGGACTTCCTCGGGGGAGCTTTCTTT; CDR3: CASSEDFLGGAFF
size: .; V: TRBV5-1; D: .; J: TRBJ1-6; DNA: TGCGCCAGCAGCGAGGGGTCCTCCAATTCACCCCTCCACTTT; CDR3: CASSEGSSNSPLHF
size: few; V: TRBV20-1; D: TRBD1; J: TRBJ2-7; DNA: TGCAGTGCGCAGACAGGGCGCTACGAGCAGTACTTC; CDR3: CSAQTGRYEQYF
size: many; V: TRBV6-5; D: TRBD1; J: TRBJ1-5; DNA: TGTGCCAGCAGTAACAGGGGTATGCAGCCCCAGCATTTT; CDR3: CASSNRGMQPQHF
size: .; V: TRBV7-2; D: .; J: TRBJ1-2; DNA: TGTGCCAGCAGCTTAGCGGGGGCAGGGGAGGGGTATGGCTACACCTTC; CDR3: CASSLAGAGEGYGYTF
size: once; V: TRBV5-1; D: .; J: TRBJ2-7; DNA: TGCGCCAGCAGCCTAGGCCAGGACAGAGCCTACGAGCAGTACTTC; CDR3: CASSLGQDRAYEQYF
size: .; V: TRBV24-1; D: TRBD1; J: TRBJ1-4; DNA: TGTGCCACCAGTGATTCATCGGGACAGGGCCTGAAAAGGGCTAATGAAAAACTGTTTTTT; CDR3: CATSDSSGQGLKRANEKLFF
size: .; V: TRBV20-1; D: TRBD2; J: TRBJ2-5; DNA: TGCAGTGCTAGAGTCAGCGGGGGGGTAGAAGAGACCCAGTACTTC; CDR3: CSARVSGGVEETQYF
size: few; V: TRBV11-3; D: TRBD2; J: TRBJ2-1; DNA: TGTGCCAGCAGCGGGAGGGCCCCTGATCAGTTCTTC; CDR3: CASSGRAPDQFF
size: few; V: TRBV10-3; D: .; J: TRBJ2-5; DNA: TGTGCCATCAGTCCCGAGGACCAAGAGACCCAGTACTTC; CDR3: CAISPEDQETQYF
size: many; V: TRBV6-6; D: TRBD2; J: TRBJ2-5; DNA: TGTGCCAGCAGGGGACTAGTAGGCGGGAGTAAGCGAGAGACCCAGTACTTC; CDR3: CASRGLVGGSKRETQYF
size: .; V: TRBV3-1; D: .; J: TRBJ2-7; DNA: TGTGCCAGCAGCCAAGATTCTTGGGGATCCTACGAGCAGTACTTC; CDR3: CASSQDSWGSYEQYF
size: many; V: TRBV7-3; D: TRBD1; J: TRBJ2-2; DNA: TGTGCCAGCAGCCCGACAGGGGGGGATAACACCGGGGAGCTGTTTTTT; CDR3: CASSPTGGDNTGELFF
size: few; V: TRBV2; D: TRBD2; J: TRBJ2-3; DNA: TGTGCCAGCAGTTGGACTAGCGTCACAGATACGCAGTATTTT; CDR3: CASSWTSVTDTQYF
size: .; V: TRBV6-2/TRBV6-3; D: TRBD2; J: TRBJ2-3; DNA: TGTGCCAGCAGTTACCGGGGACTACTCACAGATACGCAGTATTTT; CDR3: CASSYRGLLTDTQYF
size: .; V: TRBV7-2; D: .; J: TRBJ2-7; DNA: TGTGCCAGCAGCCCACAGATATTCTCCTACGAGCAGTACTTC; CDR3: CASSPQIFSYEQYF
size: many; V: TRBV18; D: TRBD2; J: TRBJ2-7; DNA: TGTGCCAGCTCAGATTTAGCGGGAATCTACGAGCAGTACTTC; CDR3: CASSDLAGIYEQYF
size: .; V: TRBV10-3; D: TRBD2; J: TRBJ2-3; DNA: TGTGCCATCAGTGACATGACTAGCGGGGGGAAGGATACGCAGTATTTT; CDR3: CAISDMTSGGKDTQYF
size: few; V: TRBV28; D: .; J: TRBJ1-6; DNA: TGTGCCAGCAGCTTATTGGGTGATTCACCCCTCCACTTT; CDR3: CASSLLGDSPLHF
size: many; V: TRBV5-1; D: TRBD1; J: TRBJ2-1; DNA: TGCGCCAGCAGCTTGGCGGGGACAGGGTCAAATGAGCAGTTCTTC; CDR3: CASSLAGTGSNEQFF
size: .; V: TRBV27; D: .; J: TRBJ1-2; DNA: TGTGCCAGCAGTTCCCGGGCGAACTATGGCTACACCTTC; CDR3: CASSSRANYGYTF
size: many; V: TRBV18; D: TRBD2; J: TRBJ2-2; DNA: TGTGCCAGCTCAGCCCGGACTAGCGAGGTCACCGGGGAGCTGTTTTTT; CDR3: CASSARTSEVTGELFF
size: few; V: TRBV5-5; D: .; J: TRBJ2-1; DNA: TGTGCCAGCAGCTGGTCCGGGGGCTCCTACAATGAGCAGTTCTTC; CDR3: CASSWSGGSYNEQFF
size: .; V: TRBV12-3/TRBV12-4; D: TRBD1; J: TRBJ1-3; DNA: TGTGCCAGCAGACGGACAGGGGGGACTGGAAACACCATATATTTT; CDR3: CASRRTGGTGNTIYF
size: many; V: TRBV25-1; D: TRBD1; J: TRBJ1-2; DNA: TGTGCCAGCAGGGGACAGTTCGATGGCTACACCTTC; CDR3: CASRGQFDGYTF
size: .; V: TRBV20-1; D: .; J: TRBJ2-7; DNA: TGCAGTGCTAGAGATGGTCAGGGAATGGGCTACGAGCAGTACTTC; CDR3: CSARDGQGMGYEQYF
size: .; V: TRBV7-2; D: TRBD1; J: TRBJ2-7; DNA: TGTGCCAGCAGCTTAGGACAGGGACCGCCAGCCTACGAGCAGTACTTC; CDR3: CASSLGQGPPAYEQYF
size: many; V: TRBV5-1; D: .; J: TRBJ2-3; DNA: TGCGCCAGCAGCTTGGGGTTACTAGGCACAGATACGCAGTATTTT; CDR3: CASSLGLLGTDTQYF
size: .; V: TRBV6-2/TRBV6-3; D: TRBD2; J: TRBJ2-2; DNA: TGTGCCAGCAGTACGATACTAGCGGGAGTAAACGCCGGGGAGCTGTTTTTT; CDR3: CASSTILAGVNAGELFF
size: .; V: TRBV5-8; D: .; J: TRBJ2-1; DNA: TGTGCCAGCAGCTTGAAGGTGGGGACCCTCTCCTACAATGAGCAGTTCTTC; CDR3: CASSLKVGTLSYNEQFF
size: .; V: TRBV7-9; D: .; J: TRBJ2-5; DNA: TGTGCCAGCAGCCCCGGGACAAGCCTCCAAGAGACCCAGTACTTC; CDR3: CASSPGTSLQETQYF
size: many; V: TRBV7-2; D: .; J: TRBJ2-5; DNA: TGTGCCAGCAGCTTAGCAAGACAGGCCACCTGGGAGACCCAGTACTTC; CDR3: CASSLARQATWETQYF